This T cell receptor (beta chain) was sequenced in a study of beta chain features in type 1 diabetes. Remarks on this clone: The antigen remains unidentified.

Study-level findings and limits: Researchers cautioned that cDNA sequencing could over-represent cells with high TCR expression. The naive, central memory and Treg TCRB repertoires showed an apparent similarity that was greater among patients than among healthy donors.

Trimming removed 3 bases at V and 7 bases at J, with 14 bases between. This CDR3 is 15 amino acids long. Per the germline V gene, CDR1 is SGDLS and CDR2 is YYNGEE. Every isolated RNA sample was fully reverse transcribed, so sequencing captured expressed TCRB transcripts. The table came from immunoSEQ multiplex PCR; TCRdb's copy has only in-frame clones and leaves some out. The table includes just over 600,000 clones, roughly a sixth detected once. Source material: naive CD4+ T cells from blood. V and J are TRBV9 and TRBJ1-6; D remains ambiguous. The TCR sequence derives from a man aged 18 to 35 in good health. This chain's CDR3 is CASSAFGLKNSPLHF. In DNA, the CDR3 is TGTGCCAGCAGCGCCTTTGGACTCAAAAATTCACCCCTCCACTTT.